This TCR beta chain emerged from a study of T cells after yellow fever vaccination (dated by TCRdb to between 2018 and 2021). General notes on the study: The SMART-Seq v4 Ultra Low Input RNA kit was used to prepare libraries from fractions with low cell numbers. To track T-cell clones before and after primary and booster YFV17D yellow fever vaccination, bulk TCR alpha and beta repertoires were sequenced longitudinally. Blood samples were taken at several timepoints before and after primary and secondary immunization, and bulk PBMC replicates and cell subsets were isolated. Two healthy male donors, one aged 18 to 29 and one aged 30 to 39 years, were included in the cohort. Broad study findings and their caveats: Because abundant contaminating clonotypes from the bulk population could be contained in FACS-sorted repertoires, computational filtering was required. Because only two donors were included in the study, the extent to which the findings can be generalized is limited. After the booster, most of the clones that had expanded following primary vaccination were detected again (around 95% of CD4 and 80% to 90% of CD8), which suggests that memory was broadly maintained. The secondary T-cell response was found to be weaker but faster than the primary response, with a peak reached on day 5 rather than on day 15. A small share of clonotypes was detected in both CD4 and CD8 compartments, with the overlap likely arising from convergent recombination.

V is reduced by 6 bases and J by 4 bases, leaving a spacing of 15 bases between them. Taken from the germline V gene (reference sequence), the CDR1 and CDR2 loops are DFQATT and SNEGSKA. The CDR3 contains 14 residues, cysteine and phenylalanine counted. Only the CDR3 DNA stays, 42 bases, in frame from base 1. Sequencing was carried out with an Illumina NovaSeq 6000. TCR cDNA was synthesized by 5'RACE template switching, through which a universal primer site and unique molecular identifiers were introduced. Priming for cDNA synthesis came from both the TCR alpha and TCR beta constant segments. Library amplification used two PCR steps, and the second PCR step added sample barcodes and sequencing adapters. Sequencing of libraries was performed on Illumina HiSeq 2500 (2x100 bp) or NovaSeq (2x150 bp). Regarding the original processing steps: Demultiplexing of reads and collapsing into UMI consensus sequences were performed with MIGEC, and V(D)J alignment was carried out with MiXCR. Clonotypes responding to the vaccine were identified with edgeR on replicate PBMC samples, with the criteria of FDR below 0.01 and a log2 fold change above 5 up to day 15. Each bulk clonotype was labeled CD4 or CD8 based on which sequenced repertoire, CD4 or CD8, contained the clonotype at higher abundance. The public reads were reanalyzed by TCRdb: fastp trimming at Q25, MiXCR alignment, in-frame beta chains only. Rows are unified per CDR3 protein, each entry keeping the most common DNA and genes. The V and J calls, along with clone size, are taken from TCRdb and not from the paper's own processing. This sample has some 320,000 distinct CDR3 sequences in its table, and roughly 9% of those were observed once. The leading ten clones occupy over 3% of the sample.

Comments on this clonotype: The antigen it binds to is not known. It has no much larger one-base neighbor in the sample; base qualities were not kept.

What the treatment or condition label conveys for this sample: live attenuated yellow fever vaccine strain. PBMCs were isolated from peripheral blood using a standard Ficoll-Paque protocol. Dynabeads CD4 and CD8 positive selection kits were used to isolate the CD4 and CD8 T-cell fractions. TriZol was used to extract RNA from bulk PBMCs, CD4 and CD8 fractions, and dextramer-positive and dextramer-negative fractions. Material: CD4+ T cells sorted from PBMCs, obtained 5 days after the yellow fever booster vaccination. The source of this sequence is a man aged 18-30 years who received the YFV17D yellow fever vaccine. Recombination connected TRBV20-1 to TRBJ2-2, with the D segment identity uncertain. CDR3 sequence: CSAIQGKGTGELFF. Read as DNA, the sequence is TGCAGTGCCATCCAAGGGAAAGGCACCGGGGAGCTGTTTTTT.